What follows are 29 T cell receptor beta chains derived from one specimen sequenced in a study of control samples from healthy donors and cancer patients. Method: immunoSEQ multiplex PCR; TCRdb's copy keeps in-frame clones and lacks some. Of around 27,000 clones listed, 85% are singletons. Sequencing used PBMCs. Receptor source: a woman aged 60-70 years with head and neck cancer.

J is TRBJ1-5 and V is TRBV7-9; D possibly corresponds to TRBD1 (6 bases). The CDR3 totals 14 residues. The V gene's germline CDR1 is SEHNR and CDR2 FQNEAQ (reference sequence). V was clipped by 4 bases and J by 6 bases, with 13 bases between them. The CDR3 is CASSSLGGSQPQHF. The CDR3 nucleotides read TGTGCCAGCAGCTCATTAGGGGGATCTCAGCCCCAGCATTTT.

The chain links TRBV7-9 to TRBJ2-2; D gene uncertain. This CDR3 has 13 amino acids. The germline CDR1 and CDR2 sequences are SEHNR and FQNEAQ (reference sequence). Trimming took 0 bases from V and 4 from J, leaving 3 bases between them. CDR3 DNA sequence: TGTGCCAGCAGCTTAGCGGGCACCGGGGAGCTGTTTTTT. Amino acid sequence: CASSLAGTGELFF.

The rearrangement links TRBV5-1 to TRBJ2-5; no reliable D call. Trimming took 4 bases from V and 2 from J, leaving 3 bases between them. Per the germline V gene, CDR1 is SGHRS and CDR2 is YFSETQ. This CDR3 is built from 11 residues. The CDR3 nucleotides read TGCGCCAGCAGCAGGCAAGAGACCCAGTACTTC. Its protein product is CASSRQETQYF.

The chain combines TRBV5-5 with TRBJ1-5; D is uncertain. The germline V gene encodes CDR1 SGHKS and CDR2 YYEKEE (reference sequence). The CDR3 totals 14 residues. Trimming removed 2 bases at V and 1 base at J, with 7 bases between. CDR3 in DNA: TGTGCCAGCAGCTTTCTCGGGAGCAATCAGCCCCAGCATTTT. It yields the protein CASSFLGSNQPQHF.

A single count supports this clone. The rearrangement joins TRBV15 to TRBJ2-1, with 7 bases aligning to TRBD2. The CDR3 loop spans 15 amino acids. With V trimmed by 3 bases and J by 3 bases, 5 bases remained unmatched. Germline V gives CDR1 LNHNV, CDR2 YYDKDF (reference sequence). In DNA, the CDR3 is TGTGCCACCAGCAGTGACTCGGGGGGCTACAATGAGCAGTTCTTC. Translation gives CATSSDSGGYNEQFF.

The chain joins TRBV3-1 (or the pseudogene TRBV3-2) to TRBJ2-1, with TRBD1 as a possible D gene (6 bases). Germline V gene lookup returns CDR1 LGHDT and CDR2 YNNKEL (reference sequence). The CDR3 loop spans 14 amino acids. The V gene lost 7 bases and the J gene lost 2 bases, with 12 bases spanning the gap. The CDR3 DNA follows: TGTGCCAGCACCCTCAGGGGAACCTACAATGAGCAGTTCTTC. It translates to CASTLRGTYNEQFF.

The chain joins TRBV6-6 to TRBJ2-2; TRBD2 agrees at 8 bases. The length of the CDR3 is 15 residues. The V gene end was trimmed by 5 bases and the J gene end by 6 bases; junction bases not matched to a gene: 8. Germline V gene lookup returns CDR1 MNHNY and CDR2 SVGAGI (reference sequence). CDR3 sequence reads: CASSPGTRGSGELFF. CDR3 DNA sequence: TGTGCCAGCAGTCCCGGGACTAGGGGGTCCGGGGAGCTGTTTTTT.

This rearrangement joins TRBV7-3 to TRBJ2-5, with 10 bases aligning to TRBD2. Losses at the gene ends were 4 bases for V and 5 bases for J; bases not matched to a gene: 7. This CDR3 comprises 15 residues. Germline CDR1 reads SGHTA; CDR2 reads FQGTGA. CDR3 DNA sequence: TGTGCCAGCAGCTCCGGACTAGCGGCGGGGGAGACCCAGTACTTC. The encoded protein is CASSSGLAAGETQYF.

The chain joins TRBV5-1 to TRBJ2-5, with 10 positions matching TRBD1. The trim removed 10 bases at V and 4 bases at J, leaving 13 bases unmatched. CDR3 size: 15 residues. Germline V gene sequence: CDR1 SGHRS, CDR2 YFSETQ. CDR3 sequence reads: CARGAGTGVRETQYF. The CDR3 DNA reads TGCGCCCGCGGCGCCGGGACAGGGGTACGAGAGACCCAGTACTTC.

The chain has TRBV19 and TRBJ1-1; no firm D call. Germline-derived CDR1 and CDR2 are LNHDA and SQIVND (reference sequence). Trimming cost V 2 bases and J 3 bases, with 4 bases left between them. There are 12 residues in the CDR3. The CDR3 region is CASSIYDTEAFF. The CDR3 DNA follows: TGTGCCAGTAGTATATACGACACTGAAGCTTTCTTT.

This rearrangement joins TRBV6-5 to TRBJ1-5; D is unresolved. Trimming stripped 0 bases from V and 3 bases from J, with 9 bases between. The CDR3 covers 15 residues. Germline lookup yields CDR1 MNHEY and CDR2 SVGAGI. As DNA, the CDR3 is TGTGCCAGCAGTTACTCGAGAAGACTCAATCAGCCCCAGCATTTT. This sequence encodes CASSYSRRLNQPQHF.

The rearrangement joins TRBV7-9 to TRBJ2-2, with 8 bases aligning to TRBD2. The length of the CDR3 is 15 residues. Germline CDR1 SEHNR, CDR2 FQNEAQ (reference sequence). V shed 3 bases and J 5 bases; nucleotides not matched to a gene: 5. CDR3 sequence (DNA): TGTGCCAGCAGCTTGGGACTAGTTAATACCGGGGAGCTGTTTTTT. It codes for CASSLGLVNTGELFF.

The J gene is TRBJ2-3, the V gene TRBV9; TRBD1 matches 7 bases. The CDR3 has 16 amino acids. J was trimmed by 4 bases and V by 0 bases; bases with no gene match: 8. Germline CDR1 SGDLS, CDR2 YYNGEE. As DNA, the CDR3 is TGTGCCAGCAGCGTAGCTCAGGGGGAATTTTCAGATACGCAGTATTTT. Its protein is CASSVAQGEFSDTQYF.

The chain links TRBV5-1 to TRBJ1-1; TRBD1 matches at 8 bases. J lost 0 bases, V lost 5 bases, and 3 bases had no gene match. The CDR3 is 14 residues long. Germline CDR1 SGHRS, CDR2 YFSETQ. The DNA of the CDR3 is TGCGCCAGCAGGGCGGGACAGGTGAACACTGAAGCTTTCTTT. Encoded protein: CASRAGQVNTEAFF.

The gene calls are TRBV3-1 (or the pseudogene TRBV3-2) and TRBJ1-6; 7 bases agree with TRBD1. The CDR3 contains 15 residues. Germline values: CDR1 LGHDT, CDR2 YNNKEL (reference sequence). V dropped 4 bases and J dropped 9; count of bases not matched to a gene: 9. The CDR3, as DNA: TGTGCCAGCAGCCGGGGACAGACCCGGGTTTCACCCCTCCACTTT. Translated: CASSRGQTRVSPLHF.

The chain links TRBV5-6 to TRBJ2-3; 11 nucleotides line up with TRBD1. This CDR3 is built from 14 residues. Per the germline V gene, CDR1 is SGHDT and CDR2 is YYEEEE. V was clipped by 4 bases and J by 4 bases; unmatched bases: 2. The CDR3 reads CASSGTGGPDTQYF. In DNA, the CDR3 is TGTGCCAGCAGCGGGACAGGGGGGCCAGATACGCAGTATTTT. The full variable domain, completed using reference TRBV5-6 and TRBJ2-3, is DAGVTQSPTHLIKTRGQQVTLRCSPKSGHDTVSWYQQALGQGPQFIFQYYEEEERQRGNFPDRFSGHQFPNYSSELNVNALLLGDSALYLCASSGTGGPDTQYFGPGTRLTVL.

CDR3 region: CASSLPSTQETQYF. CDR3 coding DNA: TGTGCCAGCAGCTTACCTAGCACTCAGGAGACCCAGTACTTC. This rearrangement joins TRBV7-9 to TRBJ2-5; D perhaps matches TRBD2 (5 bases). Germline CDR1 SEHNR, CDR2 FQNEAQ (reference sequence). The V gene lost 2 bases and the J gene lost 5 bases, with 12 bases spanning the gap. CDR3 length equals 14 residues.

This chain links TRBV24-1 with TRBJ2-7; D may be TRBD1 (5 bases). Germline V lookup: CDR1 KGHDR, CDR2 SFDVKD. The CDR3 is made up of 13 amino acids. V was cut by 7 bases and J by 4 bases, with 13 bases left in between. The CDR3 bases are TGTGCCACCAGCGACAGTCCCACTTACGAGCAGTACTTC. Its translation: CATSDSPTYEQYF.

The chain links TRBV6-5 to TRBJ2-1; TRBD2 aligns across 9 bases. Trimming cost V 5 bases and J 11 bases; bases outside gene matches: 4. CDR1 MNHEY and CDR2 SVGAGI come from the germline V gene. The CDR3 is 12 residues long. CDR3 DNA: TGTGCCAGCAGTCTGCGGGGGGGCCAGCAGTTCTTC. Encoded protein: CASSLRGGQQFF.

V and J are TRBV28 and TRBJ2-1; no definite D call. Trimming removed 8 bases at V and 5 bases at J, with 19 bases between. The CDR3 runs to 15 residues. The V gene's germline CDR1 is MDHEN and CDR2 SYDVKM. CDR3 region: CASLPQTNADNEQFF. CDR3 sequence (DNA): TGTGCCAGCCTTCCCCAGACAAATGCGGACAATGAGCAGTTCTTC.

The chain employs TRBV11-2 and TRBJ1-3; 8 bases align to TRBD1. Per the germline V gene, CDR1 is SGHAT and CDR2 is FQNNGV. The CDR3 is made up of 15 amino acids. Trimming removed 2 bases from V and 3 bases from J; junction bases left unmatched: 3. The CDR3 loop is CASSLQGAFGNTIYF. Written as DNA, the CDR3 is TGTGCCAGCAGCTTACAGGGGGCATTTGGAAACACCATATATTTT.

This chain links TRBV27 with TRBJ2-7; 8 nucleotides match TRBD1. With V trimmed by 6 bases and J by 7 bases, 11 bases remained unmatched. Germline loops: CDR1 MNHEY, CDR2 SMNVEV (reference sequence). The CDR3 spans 14 residues. The CDR3: CASRGDRLVGEQYF. The CDR3 region has the DNA TGTGCCAGCAGGGGGGACAGGCTGGTGGGGGAGCAGTACTTC.

The rearrangement joins TRBV5-1 to TRBJ2-7; D is undetermined. The length of the CDR3 is 14 residues. V was trimmed by 0 bases and J by 3 bases, leaving 10 bases between them. Germline-derived CDR1 and CDR2 are SGHRS and YFSETQ. The CDR3 nucleotides are TGCGCCAGCAGCTTGGCTTTGACAAACTACGAGCAGTACTTC. Amino acids: CASSLALTNYEQYF.

V gene TRBV5-1 combines with J gene TRBJ1-2; maybe TRBD1 (5 bases). Per the germline V gene, CDR1 is SGHRS and CDR2 is YFSETQ. There are 14 residues in the CDR3. V lost 0 bases, J lost 2 bases, and 8 bases lay in between. The CDR3 DNA reads as TGCGCCAGCAGCTTGGCAGGGACCAACTATGGCTACACCTTC. This codes for CASSLAGTNYGYTF.

This clone has just one count. As DNA, the CDR3 is TGTGCCAGTAGTATAGACGGGGGAATCCTTAACTATGGCTACACCTTC. Encoded protein: CASSIDGGILNYGYTF. This chain joins TRBV19 and TRBJ1-2, with D perhaps matching TRBD1 (5 bases). The ends were cut back, 0 bases at V and 1 base at J, with 12 bases in the middle. The CDR3 loop spans 16 amino acids. The germline V gene has CDR1 LNHDA and CDR2 SQIVND (reference sequence).

Remarks on this clone: The junction departs from germline at one end; a sequencing error may be responsible. The rearrangement links TRBV7-7 to TRBJ2-1; 8 bases line up with TRBD2. CDR1 and CDR2 from the germline V gene are SSHAT and FNYEAQ (reference sequence). This CDR3 has 15 residues. Here the CDR3 reads CASSPRPGGYNEQFF. In DNA form, the CDR3 reads TGTGCTAGCAGCCCCCGACCGGGAGGGTACAATGAGCAGTTCTTC.

The chain joins TRBV6-5 to TRBJ2-7; D may be TRBD1 (5 bases). CDR3 length: 13 amino acids. Germline V gene sequence: CDR1 MNHEY, CDR2 SVGAGI. Trimming stripped 9 bases from V and 3 bases from J, with 15 bases between. CDR3 protein: CASSPTVDYEQYF. The CDR3 DNA follows: TGTGCCAGTTCTCCGACAGTCGACTACGAGCAGTACTTC.

This clone has only a few counts. This chain connects TRBV27 to TRBJ2-2; 7 positions agree with TRBD2. Unmatched junction bases numbered 10, after V lost 6 bases and J lost 6 bases. The CDR3 covers 15 residues. Germline V CDR1 and CDR2: MNHEY, SMNVEV (reference sequence). The CDR3 spells CASRIAGPGSGELFF. For the CDR3, the DNA is TGTGCCAGCAGGATAGCGGGCCCGGGGTCCGGGGAGCTGTTTTTT.

The chain carries TRBV12-5 and TRBJ1-1; no firm D call. The CDR3 extends over 12 amino acids. Trimming removed 7 bases from V and 5 bases from J, with 11 bases in between. The V gene's germline CDR1 is LGHNT and CDR2 FRNRAP. The CDR3 nucleotides read TGTGCTAGTGAGGACCCGGGGACTGAAGCTTTCTTT. Translation: CASEDPGTEAFF.